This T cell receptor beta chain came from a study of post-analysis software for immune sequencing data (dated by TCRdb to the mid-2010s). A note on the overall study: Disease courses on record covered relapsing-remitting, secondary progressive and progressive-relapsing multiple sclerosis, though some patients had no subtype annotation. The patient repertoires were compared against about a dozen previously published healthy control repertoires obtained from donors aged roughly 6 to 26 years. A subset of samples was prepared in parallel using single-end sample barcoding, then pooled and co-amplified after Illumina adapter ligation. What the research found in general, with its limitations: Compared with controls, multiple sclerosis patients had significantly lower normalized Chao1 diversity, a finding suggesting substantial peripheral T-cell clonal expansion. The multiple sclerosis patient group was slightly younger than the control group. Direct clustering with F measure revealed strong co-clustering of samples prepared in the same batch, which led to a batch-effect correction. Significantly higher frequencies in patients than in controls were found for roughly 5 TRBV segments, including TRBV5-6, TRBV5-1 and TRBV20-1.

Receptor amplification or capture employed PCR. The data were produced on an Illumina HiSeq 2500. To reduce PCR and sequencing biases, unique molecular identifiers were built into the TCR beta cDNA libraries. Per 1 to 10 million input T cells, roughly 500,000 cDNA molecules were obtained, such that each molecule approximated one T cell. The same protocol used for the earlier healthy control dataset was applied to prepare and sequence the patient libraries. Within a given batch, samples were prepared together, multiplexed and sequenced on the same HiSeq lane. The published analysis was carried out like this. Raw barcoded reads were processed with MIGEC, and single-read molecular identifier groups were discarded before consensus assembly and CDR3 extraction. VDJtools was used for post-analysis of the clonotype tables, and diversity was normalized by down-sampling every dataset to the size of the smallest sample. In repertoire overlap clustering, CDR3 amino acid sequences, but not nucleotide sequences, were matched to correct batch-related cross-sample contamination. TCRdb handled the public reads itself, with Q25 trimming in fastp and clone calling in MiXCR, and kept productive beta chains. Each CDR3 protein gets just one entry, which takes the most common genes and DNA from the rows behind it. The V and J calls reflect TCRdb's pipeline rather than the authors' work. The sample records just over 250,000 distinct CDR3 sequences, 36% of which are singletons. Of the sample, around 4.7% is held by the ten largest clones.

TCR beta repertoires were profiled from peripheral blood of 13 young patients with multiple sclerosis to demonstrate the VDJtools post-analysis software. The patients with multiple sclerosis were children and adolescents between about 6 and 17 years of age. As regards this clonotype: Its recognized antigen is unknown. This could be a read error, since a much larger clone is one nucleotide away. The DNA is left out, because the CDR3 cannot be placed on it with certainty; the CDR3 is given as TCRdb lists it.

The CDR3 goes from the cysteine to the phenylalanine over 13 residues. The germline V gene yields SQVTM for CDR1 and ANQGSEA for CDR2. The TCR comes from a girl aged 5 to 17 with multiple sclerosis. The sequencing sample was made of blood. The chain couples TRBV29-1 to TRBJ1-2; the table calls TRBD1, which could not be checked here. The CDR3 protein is CSAPTGNNYGCTF.